This TCR beta chain was identified in a study of blood T cell repertoires in COVID-19. The wider study: Sites across the United States, Italy and Spain contributed samples from acute and convalescent COVID-19.

J lost 5 bases, V lost 6 bases, and 8 bases had no gene match. This CDR3 comprises 15 residues. Germline CDR1 MDHEN, CDR2 SYDVKM. Here immunoSEQ multiplex PCR was the method, and the copy in TCRdb shows in-frame clones only, minus some. The profile shows roughly 230,000 clones, roughly 81% of them singletons. This clone has only one observation. The sequence came from a man between 40 and 49 years old with acute or convalescent COVID-19. The chain has TRBV28 and TRBJ1-1, with 11 bases lining up with TRBD1. The sample comprised peripheral blood. The DNA for the CDR3 is TGTGCCAGCAGCCCACCGGGACAGGGGGAAACTGAAGCTTTCTTT. Translated, it gives CASSPPGQGETEAFF.